Listed below are T cell receptor beta chains from one sample, sequenced in a study of blood T cell repertoires in COVID-19. The repertoire was sequenced with immunoSEQ multiplex PCR; TCRdb's copy has only in-frame clones and lacks some. The sample consists of about 220,000 clones, 75% to 85% of them appearing once. The sample taken for sequencing was peripheral blood. The receptors were sampled from a woman older than 75 with COVID-19, enrolled during active disease. CDR3s include the opening cysteine and the closing phenylalanine or tryptophan. The D gene is left open where the match is weak. Only part of the rows carry a size: once, few, many, or a class if the clone is expanded.

TGTGCCAGCAGACAGGGGATCTCCTACAATGAGCAGTTCTTC	CASRQGISYNEQFF	TRBD1	once	TRBV6-4	TRBJ2-1
TGTGCCTGGAGGGGACAGGGGGAAGTCGAGCAGTACTTC	CAWRGQGEVEQYF	TRBD1	few	TRBV30	TRBJ2-7
TGTGCCAGCAGTGCGCATACAGGGCTGGGGTATGGCTACACCTTC	CASSAHTGLGYGYTF	-	few	TRBV25-1	TRBJ1-2
TGTGCCAGCAGTTACTCGCGTTCACCCCTCCACTTT	CASSYSRSPLHF	-	few	TRBV6-5	TRBJ1-6
TGCGCCAGCAGCCAGACAGGGAAAGCGGCTGAAGCTTTCTTT	CASSQTGKAAEAFF	TRBD1	-	TRBV4-1	TRBJ1-1
TGTGCCAGCCTCAGTGTCACAGGGAATTCACCCCTCCACTTT	CASLSVTGNSPLHF	-	-	TRBV27	TRBJ1-6
TGTGCCAGCAAGACAGGGGGCAAGAGAAATCAGCCCCAGCATTTT	CASKTGGKRNQPQHF	TRBD1	once	TRBV2	TRBJ1-5
TGCGCCAGCAGCTTGACCGGGACAGGGGGCCGGCAAAGGGGAAACACCATATATTTT	CASSLTGTGGRQRGNTIYF	TRBD1	-	TRBV5-1	TRBJ1-3
TGTGCCAGCAGTTTAGAGGGGGCCGTAATCAACGAGCAGTACTTC	CASSLEGAVINEQYF	TRBD1	-	TRBV27	TRBJ2-7
TGTGCCAGCAGCTTGAGGCCAGAGGTCGGCTACACCTTC	CASSLRPEVGYTF	-	-	TRBV5-6	TRBJ1-2
TGTGCCAGCTCACTTGGACAGCTCCTCACAGATACGCAGTATTTT	CASSLGQLLTDTQYF	-	once	TRBV18	TRBJ2-3
TGTGCCAGCAGCTTCAGACATTACGGGGACACCATATATTTT	CASSFRHYGDTIYF	-	-	TRBV3-1/TRBV3-2	TRBJ1-3
TGTGCCAGTAGTATAGCTGGACAGGGGCCGCCCCAGCATTTT	CASSIAGQGPPQHF	TRBD1	-	TRBV19	TRBJ1-5
TGTGCCAGCAGCTTGAAGGGGGCTACGCAGGGCTACACCTTC	CASSLKGATQGYTF	TRBD1	-	TRBV3-1/TRBV3-2	TRBJ1-2
TGTGCCAGCAGCAATAGCGGGAGGAGGGGTGAGCAGTTCTTC	CASSNSGRRGEQFF	TRBD2	-	TRBV7-2	TRBJ2-1
TGTGCCAGCAGTAGGGCAGGGGTGGGAAACACCATATATTTT	CASSRAGVGNTIYF	-	-	TRBV6-5	TRBJ1-3
TGTGCCAGCAGTCCGGCGGGGGCCTTGAACACTGAAGCTTTCTTT	CASSPAGALNTEAFF	-	-	TRBV28	TRBJ1-1
TGTGCCAGCAGCTTCGGAGGAGGGTATGGCTACACCTTC	CASSFGGGYGYTF	-	once	TRBV9	TRBJ1-2
TGTGCCAGCTCAGGGGGCGCTGAAGCTTTCTTT	CASSGGAEAFF	-	-	TRBV18	TRBJ1-1
TGTGCCAGCAGTGACGGAGGAGACTATGGCTACACCTTC	CASSDGGDYGYTF	-	-	TRBV12-3/TRBV12-4	TRBJ1-2
TGTGCCTGGAGTGCCGCCGGGACAGGCGATAGCTCCTACGAGCAGTACTTC	CAWSAAGTGDSSYEQYF	TRBD1	few	TRBV30	TRBJ2-7
TGTGCCAGCAGCTTGACCAGGAATGAGCAGTTCTTC	CASSLTRNEQFF	-	-	TRBV11-3	TRBJ2-1
TGCGCCAGCAGCCAGGGACAGGGAGACGGCTACACCTTC	CASSQGQGDGYTF	TRBD1	-	TRBV5-1	TRBJ1-2
TGCGCCAGCCAGTTCGGGTCAGTAAATAACTATGGCTACACCTTC	CASQFGSVNNYGYTF	-	-	TRBV5-1	TRBJ1-2
TGTGCCAGTAGTTCTAATCCTGGACAGCTAAATCAGCCCCAGCATTTT	CASSSNPGQLNQPQHF	-	-	TRBV19	TRBJ1-5
TGCGCCAGCAGCCCAAACGGAGCGCGGGGCAGCTACGAGCAGTACTTC	CASSPNGARGSYEQYF	-	-	TRBV5-1	TRBJ2-7
TGTGCCAGTAGTTTGCGAGAGACAGGGGGGTCGGATGAGCAGTTCTTC	CASSLRETGGSDEQFF	TRBD1	-	TRBV19	TRBJ2-1
TGCAGTGCTAGTGGGGGAGACAGGGTTGGAAATGAGCAGTTCTTC	CSASGGDRVGNEQFF	TRBD1	-	TRBV20-1	TRBJ2-1
TGTGCCAGCAGCCTCCAAAATTCACCCCTCCACTTT	CASSLQNSPLHF	-	-	TRBV3-1/TRBV3-2	TRBJ1-6
TGCGCCAGCAGCTTGAACTCCCGTAAGGAAAAACTGTTTTTT	CASSLNSRKEKLFF	-	once	TRBV5-1	TRBJ1-4
TGTGCCAGCAGCTTAGAGGTGCGCGGGAGGAGGCTGTTTTTT	CASSLEVRGRRLFF	TRBD2	-	TRBV7-2	TRBJ2-2
TGCGCCAGCAGCTTGCAGGGAGGAGCGAACACTGAAGCTTTCTTT	CASSLQGGANTEAFF	-	-	TRBV5-1	TRBJ1-1
TGTGCCAGCAGTGAAACCCACCTCGACAGGTTTAGGAACACCATATATTTT	CASSETHLDRFRNTIYF	-	-	TRBV25-1	TRBJ1-3
TGTGCCAGCTCACTAGGGACAGGGGTTATCAATGAGCAGTTCTTC	CASSLGTGVINEQFF	TRBD1	-	TRBV18	TRBJ2-1
TGTGCCAGCTCACCCCAAATAGAGGAAGCTTTCTTT	CASSPQIEEAFF	-	once	TRBV18	TRBJ1-1
TGTGCCAGCAGCTCCTCTAGCTTCGAGACCCAGTACTTC	CASSSSSFETQYF	-	-	TRBV7-2	TRBJ2-5
TGTGCCAGCAGTTTGGACAGGGGGAACACTGAAGCTTTCTTT	CASSLDRGNTEAFF	TRBD1	-	TRBV6-5	TRBJ1-1
TGTGCCAGCAGCCGACTAGAGGGGAACACTGAAGCTTTCTTT	CASSRLEGNTEAFF	-	-	TRBV7-8	TRBJ1-1
TGTGCCAGCAGTCCTTCGGTGACAGGCCAAGAGACCCAGTACTTC	CASSPSVTGQETQYF	-	-	TRBV6-5	TRBJ2-5
TGCGCCAGCAGCTTGAGCCTGGCGGGCGGGGGGCAAGAGACCCAGTACTTC	CASSLSLAGGGQETQYF	TRBD2	-	TRBV5-1	TRBJ2-5
TGTGCCAGCAGCCCGGCACACGGAGGGCAATTTTACGAGCAGTACTTC	CASSPAHGGQFYEQYF	-	-	TRBV11-2	TRBJ2-7
TGTGCCAGCAGCCCACACATTTTCGATTCACCCCTCCACTTT	CASSPHIFDSPLHF	-	-	TRBV11-2	TRBJ1-6
TGTGCCAGCAGTTACTCAAGGGGGTTGTGGGAGACCCAGTACTTC	CASSYSRGLWETQYF	-	-	TRBV6-5	TRBJ2-5
TGTGCCAGCAGTCCCTGGGGACAGAAGAACACCGGGGAGCTGTTTTTT	CASSPWGQKNTGELFF	TRBD1	-	TRBV28	TRBJ2-2
TGTGCCAGCAGTGAAGGCCAGGGGAGCAATCAGCCCCAGCATTTT	CASSEGQGSNQPQHF	-	-	TRBV6-1	TRBJ1-5
TGTGCCAGCATTTTTCGTTCATCGAGCACTGAAGCTTTCTTT	CASIFRSSSTEAFF	-	-	TRBV6-6	TRBJ1-1
TGTGCCAGCAGTTTGGATAGGCTAGCGGGAGTCAGGACCGGGGAGCTGTTTTTT	CASSLDRLAGVRTGELFF	TRBD2	-	TRBV27	TRBJ2-2
TGTGCCAGCAGTCTAGCGGGCTGGCAAGAGACCCAGTACTTC	CASSLAGWQETQYF	TRBD2	-	TRBV6-5	TRBJ2-5
TGTGCCAGCAGTCCCCGCCTTCGGGGATTAAGGTCCGGGGAGCTGTTTTTT	CASSPRLRGLRSGELFF	-	-	TRBV27	TRBJ2-2
TGTGCCAGTAGTATATTGGGACAGGGGAGAGAGCAGCCCCAGCATTTT	CASSILGQGREQPQHF	TRBD1	-	TRBV19	TRBJ1-5
TGTGCCAGCTCACCGGCACAAGTTCCCTCCTACGAGCAGTACTTC	CASSPAQVPSYEQYF	-	-	TRBV18	TRBJ2-7
TGTGCCACCAGCAGAACAGCCCAAGAGACCCAGTACTTC	CATSRTAQETQYF	-	-	TRBV15	TRBJ2-5
TGCGCCAGCAGCCCCCGGGGGACGGGACAGGGTTTTAGCGGGGCCTCCTACGAGCAGTACTTC	CASSPRGTGQGFSGASYEQYF	-	-	TRBV5-1	TRBJ2-7
TGTGCCAGCTCAGGTAGACAGGGGAACACTGAAGCTTTCTTT	CASSGRQGNTEAFF	TRBD1	-	TRBV18	TRBJ1-1
TGTGCCAGCAGCTTGGCAAATTATGGCTACACCTTC	CASSLANYGYTF	-	-	TRBV7-8	TRBJ1-2
TGTGCCAGCAGTCCCGACAGGGGGGGCGGCTACACCTTC	CASSPDRGGGYTF	TRBD1	once	TRBV6-4	TRBJ1-2
TGCAGCGTTTCAACGGGACAGAAAGCTTTCTTT	CSVSTGQKAFF	TRBD1	-	TRBV29-1	TRBJ1-1